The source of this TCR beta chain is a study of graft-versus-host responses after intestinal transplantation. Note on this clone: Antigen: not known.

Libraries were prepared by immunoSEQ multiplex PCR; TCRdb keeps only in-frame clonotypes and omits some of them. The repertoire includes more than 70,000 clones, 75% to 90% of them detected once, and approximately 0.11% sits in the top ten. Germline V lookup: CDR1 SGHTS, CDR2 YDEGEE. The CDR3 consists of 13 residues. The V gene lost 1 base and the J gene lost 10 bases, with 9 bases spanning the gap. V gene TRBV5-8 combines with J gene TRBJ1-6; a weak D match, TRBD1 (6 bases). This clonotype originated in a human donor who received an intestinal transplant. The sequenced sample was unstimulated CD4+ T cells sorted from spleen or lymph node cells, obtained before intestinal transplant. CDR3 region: CASSLTGYSPLHF. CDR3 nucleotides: TGTGCCAGCAGCTTGACAGGGTACTCACCCCTCCACTTT.